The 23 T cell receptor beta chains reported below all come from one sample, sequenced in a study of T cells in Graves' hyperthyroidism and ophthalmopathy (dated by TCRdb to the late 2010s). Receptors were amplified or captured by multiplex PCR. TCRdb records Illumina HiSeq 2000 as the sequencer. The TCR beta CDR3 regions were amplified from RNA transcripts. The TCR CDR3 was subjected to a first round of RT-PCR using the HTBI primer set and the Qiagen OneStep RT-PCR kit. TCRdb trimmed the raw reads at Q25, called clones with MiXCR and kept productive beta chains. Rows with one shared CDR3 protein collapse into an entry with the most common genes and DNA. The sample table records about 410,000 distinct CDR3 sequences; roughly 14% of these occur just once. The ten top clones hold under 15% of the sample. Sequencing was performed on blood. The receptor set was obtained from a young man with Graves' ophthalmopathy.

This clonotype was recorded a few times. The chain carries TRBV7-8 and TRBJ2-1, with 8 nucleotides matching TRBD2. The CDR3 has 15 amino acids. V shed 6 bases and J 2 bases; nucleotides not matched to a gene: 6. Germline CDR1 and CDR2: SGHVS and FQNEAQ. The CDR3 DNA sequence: TGTGCCAGCAGATATCGGGGGGGGCCCTACAATGAGCAGTTCTTC. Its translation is CASRYRGGPYNEQFF.

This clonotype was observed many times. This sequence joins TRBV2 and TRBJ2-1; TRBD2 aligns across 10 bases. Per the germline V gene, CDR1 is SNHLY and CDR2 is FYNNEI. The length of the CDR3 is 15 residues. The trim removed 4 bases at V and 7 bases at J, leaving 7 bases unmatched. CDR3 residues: CASSASGGAWNEQFF. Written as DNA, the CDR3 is TGTGCCAGCAGTGCAAGCGGGGGGGCCTGGAATGAGCAGTTCTTC.

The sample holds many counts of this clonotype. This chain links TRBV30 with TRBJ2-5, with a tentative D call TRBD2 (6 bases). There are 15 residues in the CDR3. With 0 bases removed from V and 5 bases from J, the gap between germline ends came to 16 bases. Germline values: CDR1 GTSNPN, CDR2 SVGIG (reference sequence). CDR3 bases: TGTGCCTGGAGTGTATTGGACGGCGCGGGGGAGACCCAGTACTTC. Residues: CAWSVLDGAGETQYF. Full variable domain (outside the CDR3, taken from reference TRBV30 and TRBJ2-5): SQTIHQWPATLVQPVGSPLSLECTVEGTSNPNLYWYRQAAGRGLQLLFYSVGIGQISSEVPQNLSASRPQDRQFILSSKKLLLSDSGFYLCAWSVLDGAGETQYFGPGTRLLVL.

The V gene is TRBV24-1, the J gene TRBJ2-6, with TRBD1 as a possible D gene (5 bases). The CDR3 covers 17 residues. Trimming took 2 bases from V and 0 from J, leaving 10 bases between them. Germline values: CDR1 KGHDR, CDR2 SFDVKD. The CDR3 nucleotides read TGTGCCACCAGTGATTCACCGCAGGGCTCTGGGGCCAACGTCCTGACTTTC. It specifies CATSDSPQGSGANVLTF.

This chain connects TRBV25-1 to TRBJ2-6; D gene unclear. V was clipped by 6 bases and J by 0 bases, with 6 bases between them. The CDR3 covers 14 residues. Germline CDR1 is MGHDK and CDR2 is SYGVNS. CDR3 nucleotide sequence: TGTGCCAGCAGGCAGATCTCTGGGGCCAACGTCCTGACTTTC. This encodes CASRQISGANVLTF.

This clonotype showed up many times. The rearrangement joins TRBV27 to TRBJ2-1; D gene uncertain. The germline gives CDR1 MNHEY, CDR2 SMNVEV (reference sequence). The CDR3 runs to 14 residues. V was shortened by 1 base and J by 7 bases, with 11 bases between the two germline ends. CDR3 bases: TGTGCCAGCAGTTTATTGCTCCGACGGAATGAGCAGTTCTTC. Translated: CASSLLLRRNEQFF.

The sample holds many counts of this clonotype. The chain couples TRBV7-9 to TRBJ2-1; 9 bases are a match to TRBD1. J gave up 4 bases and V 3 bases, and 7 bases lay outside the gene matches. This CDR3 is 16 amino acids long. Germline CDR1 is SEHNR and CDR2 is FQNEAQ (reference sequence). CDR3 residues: CASSFLPGQGYNEQFF. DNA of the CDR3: TGTGCCAGCAGCTTCTTACCGGGACAGGGATACAATGAGCAGTTCTTC.

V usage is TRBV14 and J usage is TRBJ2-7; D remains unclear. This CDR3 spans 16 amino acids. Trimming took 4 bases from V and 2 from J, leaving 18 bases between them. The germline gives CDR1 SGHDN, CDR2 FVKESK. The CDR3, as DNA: TGTGCCAGCAGCCCCTTTCAGGCCCCCGCCGCCTACGAGCAGTACTTC. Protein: CASSPFQAPAAYEQYF.

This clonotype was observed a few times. CDR3: CSVPLAPTGELFF. DNA of the CDR3: TGCAGCGTTCCCCTCGCGCCCACCGGGGAGCTGTTTTTT. The chain has TRBV29-1 and TRBJ2-2, with D unclear. CDR3 length: 13 amino acids. The V and J ends lost 5 bases and 4 bases respectively, with 11 bases between them. Germline V gene data show CDR1 as SQVTM and CDR2 as ANQGSEA.

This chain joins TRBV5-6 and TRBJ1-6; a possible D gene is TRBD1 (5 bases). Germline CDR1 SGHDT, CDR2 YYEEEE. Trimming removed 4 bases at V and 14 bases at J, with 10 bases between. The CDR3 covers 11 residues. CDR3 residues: CASSQGFSLHF. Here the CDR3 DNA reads TGTGCCAGCAGCCAGGGATTTTCCCTCCACTTT.

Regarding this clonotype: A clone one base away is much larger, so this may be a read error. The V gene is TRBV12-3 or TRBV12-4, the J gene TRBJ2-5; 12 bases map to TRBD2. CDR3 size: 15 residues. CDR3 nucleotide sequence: TGTGCCGGCAGTTCTAGCGGGGGGGCCCTGCAGACCCAGTACTTC. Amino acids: CAGSSSGGALQTQYF.

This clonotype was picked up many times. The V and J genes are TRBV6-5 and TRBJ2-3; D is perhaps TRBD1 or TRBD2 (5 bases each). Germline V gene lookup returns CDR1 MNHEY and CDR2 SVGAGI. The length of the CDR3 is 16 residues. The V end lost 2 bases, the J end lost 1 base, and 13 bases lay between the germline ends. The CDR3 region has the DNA TGTGCCAGCAGTTACCCCACGGGACCTCGCACAGATACGCAGTATTTT. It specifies CASSYPTGPRTDTQYF.

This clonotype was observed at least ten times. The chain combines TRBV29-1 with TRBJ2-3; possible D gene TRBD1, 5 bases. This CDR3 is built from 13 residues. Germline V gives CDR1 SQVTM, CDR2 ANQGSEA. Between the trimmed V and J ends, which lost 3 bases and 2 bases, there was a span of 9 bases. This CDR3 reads CSVDSGPTDTQYF. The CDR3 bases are TGCAGCGTTGACTCAGGGCCCACAGATACGCAGTATTTT.

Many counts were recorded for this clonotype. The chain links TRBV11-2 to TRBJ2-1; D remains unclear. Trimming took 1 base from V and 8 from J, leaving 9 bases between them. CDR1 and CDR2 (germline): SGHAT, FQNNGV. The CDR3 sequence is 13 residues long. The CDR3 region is CASSLGSLYEQFF. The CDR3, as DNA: TGTGCCAGCAGCTTAGGTAGTTTGTATGAGCAGTTCTTC.

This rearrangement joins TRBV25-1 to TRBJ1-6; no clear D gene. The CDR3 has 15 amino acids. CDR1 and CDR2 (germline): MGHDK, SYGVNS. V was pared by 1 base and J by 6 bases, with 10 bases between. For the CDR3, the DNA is TGTGCCAGCAGTGAATTCGGACGGACTAATTCACCCCTCCACTTT. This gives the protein CASSEFGRTNSPLHF.

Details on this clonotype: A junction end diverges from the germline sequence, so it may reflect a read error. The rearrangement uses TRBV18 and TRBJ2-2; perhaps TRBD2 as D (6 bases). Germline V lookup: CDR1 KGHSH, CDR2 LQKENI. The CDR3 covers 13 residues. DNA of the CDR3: TGTGCCAGCTCACCCTCGAACACCGGGGGGCTGTTTTTT. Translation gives CASSPSNTGGLFF.

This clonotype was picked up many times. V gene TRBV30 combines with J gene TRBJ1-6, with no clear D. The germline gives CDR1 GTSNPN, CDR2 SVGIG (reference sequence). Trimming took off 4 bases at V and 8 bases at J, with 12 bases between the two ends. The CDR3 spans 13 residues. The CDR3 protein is CAWTLNLHSPLHF. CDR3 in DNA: TGTGCCTGGACCCTGAACCTCCATTCACCCCTCCACTTT.

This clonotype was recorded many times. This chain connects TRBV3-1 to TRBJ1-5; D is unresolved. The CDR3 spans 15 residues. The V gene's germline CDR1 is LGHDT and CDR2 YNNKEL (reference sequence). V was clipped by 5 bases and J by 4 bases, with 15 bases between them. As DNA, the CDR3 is TGTGCCAGCAGCGGCGGCGGGTTTATTAATCAGCCCCAGCATTTT. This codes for CASSGGGFINQPQHF.

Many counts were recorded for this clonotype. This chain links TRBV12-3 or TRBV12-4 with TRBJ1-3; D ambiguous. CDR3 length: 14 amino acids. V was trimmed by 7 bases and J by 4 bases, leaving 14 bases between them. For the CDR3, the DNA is TGTGCCAGCATTGGCCAGGCGGAGGGAAACACCATATATTTT. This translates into CASIGQAEGNTIYF.

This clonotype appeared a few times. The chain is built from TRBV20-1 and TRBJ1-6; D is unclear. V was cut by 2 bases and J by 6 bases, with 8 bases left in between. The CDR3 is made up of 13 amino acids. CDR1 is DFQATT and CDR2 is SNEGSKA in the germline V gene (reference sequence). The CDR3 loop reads CSARPLGNSPLHF. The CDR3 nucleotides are TGCAGTGCTAGACCCCTTGGTAATTCACCCCTCCACTTT.

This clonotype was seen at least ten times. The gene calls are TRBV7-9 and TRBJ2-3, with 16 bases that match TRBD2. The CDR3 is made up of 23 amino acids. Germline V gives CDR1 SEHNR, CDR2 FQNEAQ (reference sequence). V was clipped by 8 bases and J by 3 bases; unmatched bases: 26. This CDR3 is CASRPGQGAPGTSGRAQTDTQYF. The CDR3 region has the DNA TGTGCCAGCCGCCCCGGACAGGGGGCACCCGGGACTAGCGGGAGGGCCCAAACAGATACGCAGTATTTT.

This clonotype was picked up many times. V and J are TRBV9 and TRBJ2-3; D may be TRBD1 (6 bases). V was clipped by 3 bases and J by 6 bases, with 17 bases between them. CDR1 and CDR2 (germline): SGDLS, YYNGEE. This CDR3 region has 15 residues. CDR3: CASSESGTGGDTQYF. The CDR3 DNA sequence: TGTGCCAGCAGCGAGAGCGGTACTGGGGGCGATACGCAGTATTTT.

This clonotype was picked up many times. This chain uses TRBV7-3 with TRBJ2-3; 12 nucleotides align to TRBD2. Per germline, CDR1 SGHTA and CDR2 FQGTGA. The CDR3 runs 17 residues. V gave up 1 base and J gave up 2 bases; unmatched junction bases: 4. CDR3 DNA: TGTGCCAGCAGCTTAATACTAGCGGGAGGATACACAGATACGCAGTATTTT. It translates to CASSLILAGGYTDTQYF.